Detailed here is one T cell receptor beta chain. Measured with immunoSEQ multiplex PCR; TCRdb has only the in-frame clones, and not every one. The sample records about 220,000 clones, approximately 80% being singletons. The sample originates from a study of blood T cell repertoires in COVID-19. The overall study: T cells, B-cell-depleted T cells, or PBMCs supplied cDNA or gDNA.

CDR3 length: 15 residues. CDR1 and CDR2 from the germline V gene are SNHLY and FYNNEI. Trimming removed 2 bases from V and 9 bases from J; junction bases left unmatched: 9. This TCR came from a man aged 35 to 55 who had recovered from COVID-19. The chain couples TRBV2 to TRBJ2-3; 9 bases line up with TRBD2. The sample taken for sequencing was PBMCs or T cells enriched from blood (not recorded which). The CDR3 spells CASSEFSGGLGTQYF. The CDR3 region has the DNA TGTGCCAGCAGTGAATTTAGCGGGGGTTTGGGGACGCAGTATTTT.